The T cell receptor beta chain under discussion was sequenced for a study of early T cells in non-severe SARS-CoV-2 infection. Across the whole study: Sequencing of bulk RNA from unsorted whole blood was done, without chain pairing.

Study findings and constraints: The VDJdb matching leaned toward anti-spike CD8 responses and overlooked private and CD4 specificities.

Looked up from germline, CDR1 is SGDLS and CDR2 is YYNGEE. V dropped 1 base and J dropped 5; count of bases not matched to a gene: 6. The CDR3 has 15 residues. In its sample, this clonotype was seen many times. Its antigen is currently unknown. The TCR library protocol was used to attach unique molecular identifiers. These identifiers were attached to individual cDNA molecules. From the 5' RACE reads, TCRdb called clonotypes with MiXCR, one entry per CDR3 protein. This table holds about 38,000 distinct CDR3 sequences, about 5% found once. The receptor comes from an adult who was a healthcare worker with PCR-confirmed SARS-CoV-2 infection or an uninfected control (not recorded which). Sequencing used whole blood. V gene TRBV9 combines with J gene TRBJ2-5; 9 bases are a match to TRBD1. The CDR3 DNA reads as TGTGCCAGCAGCGTATTAGGGACAGGGTGGGAGACCCAGTACTTC. Translated, it gives CASSVLGTGWETQYF.